This T cell receptor beta chain appears in the sequencing data of a study of Ad26.COV2.S vaccination and SARS-CoV-2 variants. As to this clone: The target antigen is unknown.

The CDR3 has 19 amino acids. The V gene's germline CDR1 is MGHRA and CDR2 YSYEKL. The V end lost 5 bases, the J end lost 3 bases, and 29 bases lay between the germline ends. Overall study results and limits: Breadth measured for non-spike TCRs was similar across vaccine and placebo recipients. Analyses of TCR breadth and depth may have underestimated total T cell responses. Spike-specific responses of CD8+ and CD4+ T cells were reported to display substantial breadth after vaccination. Vaccinated individuals (as opposed to placebo recipients) had higher spike-specific TCR breadth.

The assay was immunoSEQ multiplex PCR, and TCRdb's table has in-frame clones only and misses some. In the table there are approximately 340,000 clones, about 90% of which are singletons. The rearrangement uses TRBV4-1 and TRBJ2-7, with D perhaps matching TRBD1 or TRBD2 (6 bases each). This clonotype was sampled from a human donor who had recovered from COVID-19. Material: peripheral blood, obtained after recovery from COVID-19. CDR3 in DNA: TGCGCCAGCAGCGCCGCCGCCGGGGGCGGCCCCGGGGAATACTACGAGCAGTACTTC. It translates to CASSAAAGGGPGEYYEQYF.